One sample yielded the 6 T cell receptor beta chains listed below, sequenced in a study of blood T cell repertoires in COVID-19. Here immunoSEQ multiplex PCR was the method, and the copy in TCRdb shows in-frame clones only, minus some. Among 130,000 or so clones, around 80% were seen once, and the ten largest hold 16%. What was sequenced was peripheral blood. These receptors all stem from a man aged 55 to 70 with active or convalescent COVID-19.

This chain joins TRBV6-5 and TRBJ2-7; D possibly corresponds to TRBD2 (6 bases). The germline V gene has CDR1 MNHEY and CDR2 SVGAGI. V lost 8 bases and J lost 6, with 20 bases in between. The CDR3 extends over 14 amino acids. The CDR3 loop is CASGKRAGSGEQYF. As DNA, the CDR3 is TGTGCCAGCGGTAAACGGGCGGGATCTGGCGAGCAGTACTTC.

This chain links TRBV6-2 or TRBV6-3 with TRBJ2-1; 9 bases are shared with TRBD1. The V gene end was trimmed by 2 bases and the J gene end by 2 bases; junction bases not matched to a gene: 1. Germline V gene sequence: CDR1 MNHEY, CDR2 SVGEGT. The CDR3 sequence is 15 residues long. The CDR3: CASSYGDRAYNEQFF. The CDR3, as DNA: TGTGCCAGCAGTTACGGGGACAGGGCCTACAATGAGCAGTTCTTC.

The J gene is TRBJ2-1, the V gene TRBV4-1, with unresolved D. The CDR3 loop spans 19 amino acids. Germline CDR1 and CDR2: MGHRA and YSYEKL. The germline V and J ends were trimmed by 2 bases and 0 bases, with 20 bases remaining between them. The CDR3 is CASSQTPPDRVSSYNEQFF. The CDR3 region has the DNA TGCGCCAGCAGCCAAACACCTCCCGATCGGGTAAGCTCCTACAATGAGCAGTTCTTC.

This chain links TRBV5-1 with TRBJ2-5; 9 bases agree with TRBD1. V lost 7 bases to trimming and J lost 2 bases; unmatched junction nucleotides: 3. Germline CDR1 and CDR2: SGHRS and YFSETQ. The CDR3 has 13 residues. In DNA form, the CDR3 reads TGCGCCAGCGGCGACAGGGGGCAAGAGACCCAGTACTTC. Its translation: CASGDRGQETQYF.

This chain joins TRBV7-6 and TRBJ2-2; 7 nucleotides match TRBD1. V lost 2 bases, J lost 3 bases, and 15 bases stayed unmatched. Germline CDR1 and CDR2: SGHVS and FNYEAQ. This CDR3 is 19 amino acids long. CDR3 sequence: CASSLPAPGQVVDTGELFF. DNA for the CDR3: TGTGCCAGCAGCTTACCGGCCCCTGGACAGGTAGTCGACACCGGGGAGCTGTTTTTT.

The chain employs TRBV5-1 and TRBJ1-4; D not certain. There are 15 residues in the CDR3. The V and J ends lost 3 bases and 8 bases respectively, with 17 bases between them. Germline V gene sequence: CDR1 SGHRS, CDR2 YFSETQ. CDR3 sequence: CASSSTSTRFEKLFF. The CDR3 region has the DNA TGCGCCAGCAGCTCTACTTCGACAAGATTCGAAAAACTGTTTTTT.